Following are 14 T cell receptor beta chains from one sample sequenced in a study of T cell repertoires in cytomegalovirus infection (dated by TCRdb to the late 2010s). Sequencing instrument: Illumina HiSeq 1500. TCRdb reanalyzed the raw reads on its own, using fastp at Q25 for trimming and MiXCR for clone calling, and kept in-frame beta chains. All rows with the same CDR3 protein become a single entry with the most common DNA and genes. Within this sample are about 190,000 distinct CDR3 sequences, with approximately 28% of them counted one time only. 30% to 40% of the sample lies in the top ten. Sequencing was performed on PBMCs. These receptors came from a human donor in good health (CMV status not recorded). Some clones in this sample may be carry-over from other donors' samples.

CDR3 DNA sequence: TGCGCCAGCAGCTTGGAAGGGTTCACTGAAGCTTTCTTT. Protein sequence: CASSLEGFTEAFF. V and J are TRBV5-1 and TRBJ1-1; D is unresolved. The V and J ends lost 0 bases and 4 bases respectively, with 7 bases between them. The germline CDR1 and CDR2 sequences are SGHRS and YFSETQ. CDR3 length: 13 amino acids.

The rearrangement uses TRBV6-2 or TRBV6-3 and TRBJ2-7, with 8 bases fitting TRBD1. Germline trimming cut 5 bases from V and 3 bases from J; bases unmatched to any gene: 3. Per germline, CDR1 MNHEY and CDR2 SVGEGT. The CDR3 totals 13 residues. The CDR3 DNA reads as TGTGCCAGCAGTACGGGACAGGTCTACGAGCAGTACTTC. Translated: CASSTGQVYEQYF.

The rearrangement uses TRBV27 and TRBJ1-2; maybe TRBD1 (5 bases). Looked up from germline, CDR1 is MNHEY and CDR2 is SMNVEV (reference sequence). V was trimmed by 6 bases and J by 0 bases, leaving 17 bases between them. This CDR3 contains 16 residues. The CDR3 sequence: CASSLGQSYSNYGYTF. CDR3 coding DNA: TGTGCCAGCAGCCTGGGGCAGTCTTACTCTAACTATGGCTACACCTTC.

The sample holds many counts of this clonotype. The rearrangement links TRBV7-9 to TRBJ1-1; D is ambiguous. Germline lookup yields CDR1 SEHNR and CDR2 FQNEAQ (reference sequence). The CDR3 has 13 amino acids. Trimming left V 10 bases short and J 0 bases short, with 12 bases between. The CDR3 reads CATRSSLNTEAFF. The CDR3 DNA sequence: TGTGCCACCAGATCATCTCTGAACACTGAAGCTTTCTTT.

In this sample, this clonotype turned up a few times. The V gene is TRBV11-2, the J gene TRBJ1-6; D not certain. Germline CDR1 SGHAT, CDR2 FQNNGV. This CDR3 region has 12 residues. Between the trimmed V and J ends, which lost 5 bases and 6 bases, there was a span of 5 bases. The CDR3 DNA sequence: TGTGCCAGCAGCCAGGTTAATTCACCCCTCCACTTT. This codes for CASSQVNSPLHF.

This clonotype was counted a few times. This chain joins TRBV7-9 and TRBJ1-2, with D hard to call. This CDR3 has 14 residues. V was pared by 0 bases and J by 5 bases, with 10 bases between. Germline V gene lookup returns CDR1 SEHNR and CDR2 FQNEAQ (reference sequence). Here the CDR3 DNA reads TGTGCCAGCAGCTTAGCAATCACCCGGTATGGCTACACCTTC. This codes for CASSLAITRYGYTF.

J is TRBJ1-4 and V is TRBV11-2; TRBD1 aligns across 7 bases. The V gene end was trimmed by 4 bases and the J gene end by 0 bases; junction bases not matched to a gene: 5. Germline V gene data show CDR1 as SGHAT and CDR2 as FQNNGV. The CDR3 has 16 amino acids. This CDR3 is CASSSGQPSTNEKLFF. The CDR3, as DNA: TGTGCCAGCAGCTCGGGACAGCCCTCAACTAATGAAAAACTGTTTTTT.

This clonotype was recorded many times. This rearrangement joins TRBV7-2 to TRBJ1-1; perhaps TRBD1 as D (5 bases). V was clipped by 5 bases and J by 5 bases, with 21 bases between them. CDR1 SGHTA and CDR2 FQGNSA come from the germline V gene. CDR3 length equals 16 residues. The CDR3 sequence is CASSLLSGSGGTEAFF. The CDR3 coding sequence is TGTGCCAGCAGCCTACTTTCCGGGAGCGGGGGTACTGAAGCTTTCTTT.

V is TRBV2 and J is TRBJ1-6; 12 bases align to TRBD1. V lost 4 bases and J lost 7; bases outside the gene matches: 8. Germline CDR1 SNHLY, CDR2 FYNNEI. The CDR3 covers 17 residues. The CDR3 here is CASSVPGQGARNSPLHF. The CDR3 DNA reads TGTGCCAGCAGTGTCCCGGGACAGGGGGCGAGGAATTCACCCCTCCACTTT.

The chain joins TRBV5-4 to TRBJ2-3; TRBD1 might be the D (5 bases). CDR1 is SGHNT, CDR2 YYREEE, per germline (reference sequence). CDR3 length: 15 amino acids. Trimming left V 3 bases short and J 0 bases short, with 11 bases between. The CDR3 is CASSSHTGSTDTQYF. CDR3 in DNA: TGTGCCAGCAGCTCGCATACAGGTAGCACAGATACGCAGTATTTT.

This clonotype showed up just once. The chain uses TRBV2 and TRBJ1-1; the match to TRBD1 covers 7 bases. V trimming: 3 bases; J trimming: 1 base; junction bases outside the gene matches: 11. Looked up from germline, CDR1 is SNHLY and CDR2 is FYNNEI. The length of the CDR3 is 17 residues. The CDR3 loop reads CASSDMRQGVGNTEAFF. The CDR3, as DNA: TGTGCCAGCAGTGATATGAGACAGGGAGTCGGGAACACTGAAGCTTTCTTT.

There are a few counts of this clonotype. The J gene is TRBJ1-1, the V gene TRBV10-1; no clear D gene. Germline CDR1 is WNHNN and CDR2 is SYGVQD (reference sequence). This CDR3 region has 14 residues. The germline V and J ends were trimmed by 5 bases and 0 bases, with 10 bases remaining between them. CDR3 protein: CASSPTPMNTEAFF. For the CDR3, the DNA is TGCGCCAGCAGTCCGACTCCCATGAACACTGAAGCTTTCTTT.

J is TRBJ2-1 and V is TRBV6-2 or TRBV6-3, with D hard to call. This CDR3 is 13 amino acids long. The germline V gene has CDR1 MNHEY and CDR2 SVGEGT. Trimming cost V 6 bases and J 6 bases, with 12 bases left between them. In DNA form, the CDR3 reads TGTGCCAGCAGGCAGACGGCTATCAATGAGCAGTTCTTC. Translating it yields CASRQTAINEQFF.

This clonotype was seen a handful of times. The chain carries TRBV7-9 and TRBJ2-7; 8 bases fit TRBD2. The CDR3 consists of 14 residues. V shed 4 bases and J 0 bases; nucleotides not matched to a gene: 2. In germline, CDR1 is SEHNR, CDR2 FQNEAQ (reference sequence). The CDR3 DNA reads TGTGCCAGCAGCTCCGGGGGGGCCTCCTACGAGCAGTACTTC. Its protein is CASSSGGASYEQYF.